Presented here are 14 T cell receptor beta chains from one specimen sequenced in a study of blood T cell repertoires in COVID-19. Produced via immunoSEQ multiplex PCR; TCRdb's table is partial and in-frame only. The data show a few hundred thousand clones, with roughly 88% seen just once and under 8% held by the top ten. Material: peripheral blood. These receptors all stem from a woman aged 25 to 39 who had recovered from COVID-19.

V usage is TRBV6-4 and J usage is TRBJ1-1; 7 bases map to TRBD1. Trimming at V came to 6 bases and at J to 2 bases, leaving 9 bases not matched to a gene. The CDR3 runs to 15 residues. CDR1 is MRHNA, CDR2 SNTAGT, per germline. The CDR3 sequence: CASRKTGQVNTEAFF. Here the CDR3 DNA reads TGTGCCAGCAGAAAAACCGGACAGGTAAACACTGAAGCTTTCTTT.

The V and J genes are TRBV7-3 and TRBJ2-2; TRBD2 matches 8 bases. This CDR3 region has 15 residues. The germline V gene encodes CDR1 SGHTA and CDR2 FQGTGA. The ends lost 5 bases at V and 3 bases at J; junction bases unmatched: 5. This chain's CDR3 is CASSHTSGHTGELFF. CDR3 nucleotide sequence: TGTGCCAGCAGCCATACTAGCGGACACACCGGGGAGCTGTTTTTT. The variable domain in full, completed from reference TRBV7-3 and TRBJ2-2, reads GAGVSQTPSNKVTEKGKYVELRCDPISGHTALYWYRQSLGQGPEFLIYFQGTGAADDSGLPNDRFFAVRPEGSVSTLKIQRTERGDSAVYLCASSHTSGHTGELFFGEGSRLTVL.

The chain couples TRBV28 to TRBJ1-2; weak D call: TRBD1 (5 bases). Trimming removed 2 bases at V and 2 bases at J, with 6 bases between. The CDR3 contains 13 residues. Germline CDR1 MDHEN, CDR2 SYDVKM. CDR3 in amino acids: CASSLAGNYGYTF. For the CDR3, the DNA is TGTGCCAGCAGTTTAGCAGGGAACTATGGCTACACCTTC.

This chain links TRBV5-1 with TRBJ1-2; unclear D gene. This CDR3 has 13 amino acids. In germline, CDR1 is SGHRS, CDR2 YFSETQ. Trimming stripped 5 bases from V and 4 bases from J, with 12 bases between. The DNA for the CDR3 is TGCGCCAGCAGTCGCGGGGAGGCCTATGGCTACACCTTC. Protein sequence: CASSRGEAYGYTF.

V is TRBV5-4 and J is TRBJ2-3; TRBD2 matches at 10 bases. V lost 5 bases and J lost 2; bases outside the gene matches: 11. CDR3 length: 17 residues. Germline CDR1 SGHNT, CDR2 YYREEE (reference sequence). DNA for the CDR3: TGTGCCAGCAGTCCCCGAGGCCTAGCGGGGGACACAGATACGCAGTATTTT. This sequence encodes CASSPRGLAGDTDTQYF.

This chain uses TRBV6-5 with TRBJ1-2, with TRBD1 identical over 8 bases. This CDR3 comprises 13 residues. Germline V gene data show CDR1 as MNHEY and CDR2 as SVGAGI. The V segment lost 7 bases and the J segment 4 bases; nucleotides outside the gene matches: 5. The CDR3 sequence is CASKRGQVYGYTF. The CDR3 DNA reads as TGTGCCAGCAAGAGGGGACAGGTCTATGGCTACACCTTC.

CDR3 nucleotides: TGTGCCAGCAGCTTAGGCGGAAACATTCAGTACTTC. Translation: CASSLGGNIQYF. The chain has TRBV7-9 and TRBJ2-4; D gene uncertain. CDR1 is SEHNR, CDR2 FQNEAQ, per germline (reference sequence). The CDR3 has 12 amino acids. V was trimmed by 1 base and J by 6 bases, leaving 4 bases between them. Full variable domain (outside the CDR3, taken from reference TRBV7-9 and TRBJ2-4): DTGVSQNPRHKITKRGQNVTFRCDPISEHNRLYWYRQTLGQGPEFLTYFQNEAQLEKSRLLSDRFSAERPKGSFSTLEIQRTEQGDSAMYLCASSLGGNIQYFGAGTRLSVL.

This rearrangement joins TRBV24-1 to TRBJ2-3; TRBD1 agrees at 7 bases. The germline gives CDR1 KGHDR, CDR2 SFDVKD. There are 17 residues in the CDR3. Trimming at V came to 4 bases and at J to 4 bases, leaving 13 bases not matched to a gene. The CDR3 DNA follows: TGTGCCACCAGTGACCTTAGACAGGGAAGCCTTTCAGATACGCAGTATTTT. Residues: CATSDLRQGSLSDTQYF.

V gene TRBV6-5 combines with J gene TRBJ2-5; D might be TRBD1 (5 bases). Trimming stripped 1 base from V and 4 bases from J, with 7 bases between. The CDR3 runs 13 residues. CDR1 is MNHEY, CDR2 SVGAGI, per germline. The CDR3 DNA follows: TGTGCCAGCAGTTACTGGGGCCCAGAGACCCAGTACTTC. Its translation is CASSYWGPETQYF.

The rearrangement links TRBV5-6 to TRBJ1-2, with D possibly being TRBD1 (6 bases). V shed 8 bases and J shed 2 bases, with 19 bases lying between them. Germline V gene lookup returns CDR1 SGHDT and CDR2 YYEEEE. The CDR3 is 15 amino acids. CDR3 bases: TGTGCCAGTAACCAACACAATGGACAGAACTATGGCTACACCTTC. This codes for CASNQHNGQNYGYTF.

As regards this clone: This specimen includes other DNA sequences encoding the same CDR3. The gene calls are TRBV5-1 and TRBJ1-1; maybe TRBD1 (6 bases). CDR1 is SGHRS and CDR2 is YFSETQ in the germline V gene. This CDR3 spans 15 amino acids. The V end lost 0 bases, the J end lost 4 bases, and 13 bases lay between the germline ends. The CDR3 protein is CASSLAGGLGTEAFF. CDR3 DNA: TGCGCCAGCAGCTTGGCGGGGGGGCTGGGCACTGAAGCTTTCTTT. The full variable domain, completed using reference TRBV5-1 and TRBJ1-1, is KAGVTQTPRYLIKTRGQQVTLSCSPISGHRSVSWYQQTPGQGLQFLFEYFSETQRNKGNFPGRFSGRQFSNSRSEMNVSTLELGDSALYLCASSLAGGLGTEAFFGQGTRLTVV.

The chain couples TRBV18 to TRBJ1-3, with D possibly matching TRBD1 (5 bases). The V and J ends lost 2 bases and 9 bases respectively, with 14 bases between them. The CDR3 length is 14 residues. Germline V CDR1 and CDR2: KGHSH, LQKENI. DNA for the CDR3: TGTGCCAGCTCACCAGTAAACGGGGGGAGCACCATATATTTT. The encoded protein is CASSPVNGGSTIYF.

This sequence joins TRBV13 and TRBJ2-2; 9 nucleotides line up with TRBD1. This CDR3 is built from 15 residues. V shed 5 bases, J shed 4 bases, and the junction held 5 bases outside the gene matches. CDR1 and CDR2 (germline): PRHDT, FYEKMQ (reference sequence). The CDR3 coding sequence is TGTGCCAGCAGCCCTGACAGGGGGGCCACCGGGGAGCTGTTTTTT. This gives the protein CASSPDRGATGELFF.

The chain has TRBV6-5 and TRBJ2-5; possibly TRBD1 for D (6 bases). Germline CDR1 MNHEY, CDR2 SVGAGI. Trimming took off 10 bases at V and 4 bases at J, with 13 bases between the two ends. The CDR3 has 12 amino acids. The DNA of the CDR3 is TGTGCCACTCACAGGGTAGGAGAGACCCAGTACTTC. Amino acid sequence: CATHRVGETQYF.